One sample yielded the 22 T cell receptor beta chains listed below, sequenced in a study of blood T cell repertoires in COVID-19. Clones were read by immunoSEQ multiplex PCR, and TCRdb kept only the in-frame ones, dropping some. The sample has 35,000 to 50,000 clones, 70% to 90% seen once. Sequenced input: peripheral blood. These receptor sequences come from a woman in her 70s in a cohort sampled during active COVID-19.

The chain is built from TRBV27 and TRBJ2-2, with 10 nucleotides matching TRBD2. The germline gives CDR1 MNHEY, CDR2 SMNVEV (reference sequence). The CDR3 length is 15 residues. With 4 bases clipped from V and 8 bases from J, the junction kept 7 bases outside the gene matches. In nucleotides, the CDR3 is TGTGCCAGCAGTTCAACTACTAGCGGGATAGGGGAGCTGTTTTTT. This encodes CASSSTTSGIGELFF.

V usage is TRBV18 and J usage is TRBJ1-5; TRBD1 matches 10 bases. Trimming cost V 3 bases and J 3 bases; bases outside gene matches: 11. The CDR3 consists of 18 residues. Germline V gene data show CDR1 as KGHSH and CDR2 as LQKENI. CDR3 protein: CASSPQPPGQGNNQPQHF. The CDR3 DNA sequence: TGTGCCAGCTCACCTCAGCCGCCGGGACAGGGGAACAATCAGCCCCAGCATTTT.

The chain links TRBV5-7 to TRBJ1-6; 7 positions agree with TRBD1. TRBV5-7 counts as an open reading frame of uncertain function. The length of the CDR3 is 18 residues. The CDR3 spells CAGRGDPSRQCGNSPLHF. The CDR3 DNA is TGTGCTGGCAGGGGGGACCCGAGCCGTCAGTGTGGTAATTCACCCCTCCACTTT.

In nucleotides, the CDR3 is TGCGCCAGCAGCCAAGACTCCGGGACAGGCGAAAACTATGGCTACACCTTC. Its translation is CASSQDSGTGENYGYTF. V and J are TRBV4-1 and TRBJ1-2; 8 positions match TRBD1. The CDR3 totals 17 residues. The germline V gene encodes CDR1 MGHRA and CDR2 YSYEKL. V lost 0 bases to trimming and J lost 2 bases; unmatched junction nucleotides: 8.

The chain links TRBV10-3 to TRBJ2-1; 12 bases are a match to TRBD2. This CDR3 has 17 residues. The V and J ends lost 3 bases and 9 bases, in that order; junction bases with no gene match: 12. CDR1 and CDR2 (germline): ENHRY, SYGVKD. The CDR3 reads CAISDSGTTSGRLEQFF. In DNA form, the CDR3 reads TGTGCCATCAGTGATAGTGGAACGACTAGCGGGAGACTTGAGCAGTTCTTC.

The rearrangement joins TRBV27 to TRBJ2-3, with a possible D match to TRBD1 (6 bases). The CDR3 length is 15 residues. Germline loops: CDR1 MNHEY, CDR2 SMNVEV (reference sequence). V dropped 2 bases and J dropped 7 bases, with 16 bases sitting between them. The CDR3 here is CASSLGQITRNTQYF. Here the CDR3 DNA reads TGTGCCAGCAGTTTAGGACAGATCACAAGGAATACGCAGTATTTT.

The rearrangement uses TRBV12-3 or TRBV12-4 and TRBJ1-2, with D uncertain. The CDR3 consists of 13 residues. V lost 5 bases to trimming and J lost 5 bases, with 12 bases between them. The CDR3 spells CASSPTPEYGYTF. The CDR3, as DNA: TGTGCCAGCAGTCCGACACCAGAGTATGGCTACACCTTC.

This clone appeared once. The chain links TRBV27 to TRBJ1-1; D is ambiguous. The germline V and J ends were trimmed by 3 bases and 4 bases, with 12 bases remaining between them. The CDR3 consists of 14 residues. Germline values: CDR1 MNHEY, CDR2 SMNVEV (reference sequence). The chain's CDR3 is CASSLSGLGTEAFF. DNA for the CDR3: TGTGCCAGCAGTTTGTCGGGGTTGGGCACTGAAGCTTTCTTT.

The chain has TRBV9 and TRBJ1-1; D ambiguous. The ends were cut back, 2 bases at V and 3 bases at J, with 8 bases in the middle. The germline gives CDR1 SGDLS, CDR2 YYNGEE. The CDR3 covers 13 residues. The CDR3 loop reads CASSVPGYTEAFF. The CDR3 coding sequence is TGTGCCAGCAGCGTTCCGGGTTACACTGAAGCTTTCTTT. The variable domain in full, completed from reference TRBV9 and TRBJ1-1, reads DSGVTQTPKHLITATGQRVTLRCSPRSGDLSVYWYQQSLDQGLQFLIQYYNGEERAKGNILERFSAQQFPDLHSELNLSSLELGDSALYFCASSVPGYTEAFFGQGTRLTVV.

CDR3 in amino acids: CASSKGQATRNTEAFF. The CDR3 DNA follows: TGTGCCAGCAGTAAAGGGCAGGCAACAAGAAACACTGAAGCTTTCTTT. The chain recombines TRBV6-1 with TRBJ1-1; D is ambiguous. V was trimmed by 5 bases and J by 2 bases, leaving 18 bases between them. Germline values: CDR1 MNHNS, CDR2 SASEGT. The length of the CDR3 is 16 residues.

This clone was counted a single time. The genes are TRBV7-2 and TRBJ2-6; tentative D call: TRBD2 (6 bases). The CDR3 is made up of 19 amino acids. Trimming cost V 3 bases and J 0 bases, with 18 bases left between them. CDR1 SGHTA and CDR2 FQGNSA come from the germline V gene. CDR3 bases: TGTGCCAGCAGCTTTACAAAGTGGGGGGAAGGCTCTGGGGCCAACGTCCTGACTTTC. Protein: CASSFTKWGEGSGANVLTF.

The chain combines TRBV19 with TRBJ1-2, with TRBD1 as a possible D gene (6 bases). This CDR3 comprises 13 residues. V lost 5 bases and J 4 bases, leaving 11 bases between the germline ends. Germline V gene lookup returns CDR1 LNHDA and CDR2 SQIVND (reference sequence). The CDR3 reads CASSPQGFYGYTF. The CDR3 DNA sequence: TGTGCCAGTAGTCCACAGGGCTTCTATGGCTACACCTTC.

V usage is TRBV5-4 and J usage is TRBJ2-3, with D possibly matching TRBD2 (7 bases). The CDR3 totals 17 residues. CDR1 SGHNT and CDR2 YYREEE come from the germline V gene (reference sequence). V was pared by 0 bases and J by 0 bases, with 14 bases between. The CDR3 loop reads CASSLGGAGASTDTQYF. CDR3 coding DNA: TGTGCCAGCAGCTTGGGGGGGGCGGGAGCCAGCACAGATACGCAGTATTTT.

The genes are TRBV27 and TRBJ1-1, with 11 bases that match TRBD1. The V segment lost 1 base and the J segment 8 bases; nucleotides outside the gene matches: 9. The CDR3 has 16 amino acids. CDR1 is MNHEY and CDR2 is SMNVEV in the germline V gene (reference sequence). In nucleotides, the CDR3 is TGTGCCAGCAGTTTATGGGGACAGGGGGGCGAGGGCGAAGCTTTCTTT. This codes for CASSLWGQGGEGEAFF.

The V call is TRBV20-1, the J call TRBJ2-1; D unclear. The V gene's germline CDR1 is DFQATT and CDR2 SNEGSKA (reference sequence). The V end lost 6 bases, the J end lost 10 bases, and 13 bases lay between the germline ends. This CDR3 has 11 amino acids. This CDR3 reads CSAPRNGEQFF. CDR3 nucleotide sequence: TGCAGTGCACCCAGGAACGGCGAGCAGTTCTTC.

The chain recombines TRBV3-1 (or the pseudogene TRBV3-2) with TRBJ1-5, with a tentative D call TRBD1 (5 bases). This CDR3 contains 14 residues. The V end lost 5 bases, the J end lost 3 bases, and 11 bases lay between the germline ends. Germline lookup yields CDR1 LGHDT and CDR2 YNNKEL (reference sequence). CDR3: CASSLDSVNQPQHF. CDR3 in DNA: TGTGCCAGCAGCTTAGACAGCGTCAATCAGCCCCAGCATTTT.

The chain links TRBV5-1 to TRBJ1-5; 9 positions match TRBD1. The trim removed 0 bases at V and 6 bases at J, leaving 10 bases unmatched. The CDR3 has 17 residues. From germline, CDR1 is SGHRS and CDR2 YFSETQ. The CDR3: CASSLDPGTGSGQPQHF. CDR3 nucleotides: TGCGCCAGCAGCTTGGACCCCGGGACAGGGAGTGGTCAGCCCCAGCATTTT.

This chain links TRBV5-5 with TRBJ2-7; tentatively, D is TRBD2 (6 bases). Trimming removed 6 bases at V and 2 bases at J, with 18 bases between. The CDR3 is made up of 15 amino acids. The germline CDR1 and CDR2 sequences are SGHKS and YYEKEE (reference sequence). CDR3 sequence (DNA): TGTGCCAGCACTCCGGGCGGGGACCCGACCTACGAGCAGTACTTC. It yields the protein CASTPGGDPTYEQYF.

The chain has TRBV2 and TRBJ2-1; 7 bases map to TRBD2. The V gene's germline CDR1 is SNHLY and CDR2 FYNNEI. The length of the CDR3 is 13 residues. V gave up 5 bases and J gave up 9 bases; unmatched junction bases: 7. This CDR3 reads CASSLADGVEQFF. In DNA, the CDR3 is TGTGCCAGCAGTCTAGCGGACGGGGTTGAGCAGTTCTTC. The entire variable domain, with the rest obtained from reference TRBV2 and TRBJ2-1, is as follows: EPEVTQTPSHQVTQMGQEVILRCVPISNHLYFYWYRQILGQKVEFLVSFYNNEISEKSEIFDDQFSVERPDGSNFTLKIRSTKLEDSAMYFCASSLADGVEQFFGPGTRLTVL.

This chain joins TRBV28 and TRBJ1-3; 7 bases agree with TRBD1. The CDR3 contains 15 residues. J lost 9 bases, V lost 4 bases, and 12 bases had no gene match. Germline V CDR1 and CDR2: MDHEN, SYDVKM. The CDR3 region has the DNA TGTGCCAGCAGTTGGGAGACAGGGTATTATCGCACCATATATTTT. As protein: CASSWETGYYRTIYF.

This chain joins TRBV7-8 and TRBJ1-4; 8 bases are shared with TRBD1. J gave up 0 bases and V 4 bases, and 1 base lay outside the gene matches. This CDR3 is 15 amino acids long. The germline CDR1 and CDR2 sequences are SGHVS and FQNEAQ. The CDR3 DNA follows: TGTGCCAGCAGCTGGACAGGGACAACTAATGAAAAACTGTTTTTT. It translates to CASSWTGTTNEKLFF.

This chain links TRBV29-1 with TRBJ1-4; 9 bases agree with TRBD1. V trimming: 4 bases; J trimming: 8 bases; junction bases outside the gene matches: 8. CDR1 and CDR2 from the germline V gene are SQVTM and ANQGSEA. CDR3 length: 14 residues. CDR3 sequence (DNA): TGCAGCGTTGGAGGGTCCGGGACAGGGGAAAAACTGTTTTTT. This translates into CSVGGSGTGEKLFF.